This TCR beta chain was identified in a study of response to subunit inactivated influenza vaccine. Trimming removed 5 bases from V and 5 bases from J; junction bases left unmatched: 9. The CDR3 consists of 14 residues. Germline V gene lookup returns CDR1 MDHEN and CDR2 SYDVKM. TCRdb itself ran the RT-PCR reads through MiXCR, one entry per CDR3 protein. The sample yields around 570,000 distinct CDR3 sequences, roughly 12% seen once. These data also formed part of another study, on T cells expressing NK-cell markers. This second study says: The TCR beta cDNA came from 5'RACE template switching with UMIs.

This clonotype originated in a man aged 50-59 years who received an inactivated influenza vaccine. This material consisted of PBMCs from blood, taken on the day of vaccination. This chain links TRBV28 with TRBJ2-7; 7 bases fit TRBD1. CDR3 amino acids: CASSRMGQTNEQYF. CDR3 sequence (DNA): TGTGCCAGCAGTCGGATGGGACAGACCAACGAGCAGTACTTC.